This T cell receptor (beta chain) emerged from a study of synovial regulatory T cells in juvenile arthritis (dated by TCRdb to between 2014 and 2017). The study in broad terms: Among sequenced patients, three were therapy-naive, one received methotrexate plus infliximab, about six received methotrexate, and one had no treatment information. Using matched patient samples, the researchers compared TCRbeta CDR3 repertoires across three groups: blood iaTreg cells, other blood Treg cells and synovial fluid Treg cells. Effector T cell subsets were also sequenced in this cohort for comparisons, but the Treg dataset alone covers only blood and synovial fluid Treg cells. Treg and Teff subsets from roughly 10 JIA patients with active disease were included in the TCR repertoire comparisons.

Inclusive of the bounding cysteine and phenylalanine, the CDR3 is 15 residues long. The coding DNA is unavailable. According to the germline V gene, CDR1 reads MNHEY and CDR2 reads SVGAGI. The synovial samples consisted of synovial fluid collected together with matched peripheral blood from each patient with active arthritis. The donors for the TCR repertoire analysis were approximately 11 juvenile idiopathic arthritis patients with active disease who had not reached inactive disease, of whom 3 were polyarticular and 8 were oligoarticular. A median age of approximately 10 years (range about 2.1-25) and a median disease duration of around seven years (range 0.2-19.1) were recorded for the TCR-sequenced patients. FOXP3 TSDR demethylation in synovial Treg cells was comparable to that in blood Treg cells and healthy-donor Treg cells, supporting bona fide regulatory lineage commitment of the synovial Treg cells. Samples for TCR repertoire analysis were collected at two centres in Italy.

Receptor libraries were prepared by the immunoSEQ multiplex PCR assay. Adaptive Biotechnologies carried out the TCRbeta CDR3 sequencing. As for the authors' bioinformatics: Repertoire similarity used the Chao-modified Jaccard index and median clonotype overlap from 200 random subsamples at equal sample size. Similarity analyses used either productive nucleotide sequences or in silico-translated amino acid sequences. To compare repertoires, the researchers applied hierarchical clustering with single linkage as well as t-SNE, based on Chao-modified Jaccard distances. Repertoire diversity was measured with the Renyi index after sample size normalisation across a range of alpha values. The immuneACCESS repertoire file appears here via TCRdb, limited to in-frame rearrangements. These files lack a portion of the clones; in checked studies, under half of the deficit traces to unresolved V genes, and the cause of the others is not known. Clone size and the V and J calls come from that table; the DNA yielded D and trimming. This sample's listing comprises approximately 3,100 clones. Roughly 12% of the sample is held by the ten biggest clonotypes.

The paper as a whole reports these results and caveats: Across patients, iaTreg TCR repertoires were largely private and overlapped partially with synovial Teff repertoires and blood CPL repertoires. Synovial Treg cells shared more CDR3 sequences with iaTreg cells than with other blood Treg cells, and Chao-Jaccard similarity confirmed that synovial Treg cells were more closely related to iaTreg cells.

For this clone: This clone's antigen is unknown.

This receptor was taken from a donor younger than 30 with juvenile idiopathic arthritis. The chain employs TRBV6-5 and TRBJ2-7; the TCRdb D gene call, TRBD2, has no DNA to confirm it. The sample taken for sequencing was Treg cells from the synovium. Here the CDR3 is given as CASSYLAGTRLEQYF.